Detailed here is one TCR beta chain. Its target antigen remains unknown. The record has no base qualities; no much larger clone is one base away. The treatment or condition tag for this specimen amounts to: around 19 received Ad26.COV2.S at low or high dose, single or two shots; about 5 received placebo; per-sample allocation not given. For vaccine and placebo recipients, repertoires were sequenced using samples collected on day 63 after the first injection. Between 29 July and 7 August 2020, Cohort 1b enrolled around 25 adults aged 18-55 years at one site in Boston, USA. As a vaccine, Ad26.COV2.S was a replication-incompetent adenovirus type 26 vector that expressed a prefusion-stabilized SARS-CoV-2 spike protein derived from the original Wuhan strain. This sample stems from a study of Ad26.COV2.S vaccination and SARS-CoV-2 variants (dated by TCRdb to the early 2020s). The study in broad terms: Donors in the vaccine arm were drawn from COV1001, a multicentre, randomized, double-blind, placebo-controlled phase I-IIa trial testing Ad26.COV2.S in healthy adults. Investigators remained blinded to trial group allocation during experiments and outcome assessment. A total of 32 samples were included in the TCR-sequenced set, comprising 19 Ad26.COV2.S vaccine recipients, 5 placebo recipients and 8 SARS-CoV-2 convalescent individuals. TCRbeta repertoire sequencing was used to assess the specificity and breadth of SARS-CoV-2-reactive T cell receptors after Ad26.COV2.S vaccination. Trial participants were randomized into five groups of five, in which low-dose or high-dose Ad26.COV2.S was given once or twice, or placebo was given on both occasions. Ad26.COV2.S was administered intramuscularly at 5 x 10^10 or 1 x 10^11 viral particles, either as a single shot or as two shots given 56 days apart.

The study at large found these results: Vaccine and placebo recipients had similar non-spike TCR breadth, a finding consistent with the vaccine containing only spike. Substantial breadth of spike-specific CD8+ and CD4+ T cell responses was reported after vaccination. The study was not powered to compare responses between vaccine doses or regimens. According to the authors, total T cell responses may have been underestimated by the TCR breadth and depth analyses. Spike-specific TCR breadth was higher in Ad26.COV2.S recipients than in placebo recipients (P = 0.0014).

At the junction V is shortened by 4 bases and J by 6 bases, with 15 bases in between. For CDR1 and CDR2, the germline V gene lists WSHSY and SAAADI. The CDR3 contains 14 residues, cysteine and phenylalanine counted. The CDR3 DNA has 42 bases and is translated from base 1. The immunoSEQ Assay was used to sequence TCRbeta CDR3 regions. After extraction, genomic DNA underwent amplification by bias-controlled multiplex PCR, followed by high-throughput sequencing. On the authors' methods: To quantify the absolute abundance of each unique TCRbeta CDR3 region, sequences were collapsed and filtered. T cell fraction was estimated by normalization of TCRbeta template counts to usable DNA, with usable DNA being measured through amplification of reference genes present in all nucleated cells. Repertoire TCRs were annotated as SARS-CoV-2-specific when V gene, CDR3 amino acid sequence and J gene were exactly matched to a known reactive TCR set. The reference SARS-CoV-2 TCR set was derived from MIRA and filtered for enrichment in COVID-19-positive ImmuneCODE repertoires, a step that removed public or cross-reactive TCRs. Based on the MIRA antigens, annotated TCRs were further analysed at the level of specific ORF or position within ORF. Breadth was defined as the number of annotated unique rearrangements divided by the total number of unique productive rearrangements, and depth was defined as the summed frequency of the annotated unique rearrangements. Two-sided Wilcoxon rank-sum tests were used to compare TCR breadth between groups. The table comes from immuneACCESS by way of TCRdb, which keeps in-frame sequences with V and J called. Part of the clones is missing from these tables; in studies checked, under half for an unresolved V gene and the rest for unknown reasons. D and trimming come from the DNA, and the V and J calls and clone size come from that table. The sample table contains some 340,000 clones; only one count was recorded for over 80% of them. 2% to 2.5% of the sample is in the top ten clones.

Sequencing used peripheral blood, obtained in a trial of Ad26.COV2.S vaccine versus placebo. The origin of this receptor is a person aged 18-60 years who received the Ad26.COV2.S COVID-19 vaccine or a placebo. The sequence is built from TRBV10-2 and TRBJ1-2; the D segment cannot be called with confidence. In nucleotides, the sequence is TGCGCCAGCAGTGCTAGCGGTGTTTCAAATGGCTACACCTTC. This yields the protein CASSASGVSNGYTF.